Each of the 23 T cell receptor beta chains below was sequenced from the same sample in a study of control samples from healthy donors and cancer patients. Method: immunoSEQ multiplex PCR; TCRdb's copy keeps in-frame clones and lacks some. Of 100,000 to 150,000 clones listed, more than 80% were seen once; the top ten hold 2% to 3%. Sequenced input: blood. These TCRs come from a man aged 35 to 55 in good health.

This clone appeared a single time. The gene calls are TRBV7-9 and TRBJ2-1; D may be TRBD1 or TRBD2 (7 bases each). Germline-derived CDR1 and CDR2 are SEHNR and FQNEAQ (reference sequence). CDR3 size: 14 residues. The V gene lost 7 bases and the J gene lost 4 bases, with 14 bases spanning the gap. The CDR3 reads CASTPGGGYNEQFF. The CDR3 region has the DNA TGTGCCAGCACCCCAGGGGGGGGGTACAATGAGCAGTTCTTC.

The CDR3 coding sequence is TGTGCCAGCAGCTTAGAGTTCAGGGAGCAGTACTTC. Encoded protein: CASSLEFREQYF. The chain uses TRBV7-2 and TRBJ2-7; D call uncertain. V was cut by 1 base and J by 7 bases, with 8 bases left in between. The CDR3 has 12 amino acids. Germline lookup yields CDR1 SGHTA and CDR2 FQGNSA.

V and J are TRBV21-1 and TRBJ2-2; the table's D gene call, TRBD2, was not cross checked with the DNA. TRBV21-1 represents a pseudogene. This CDR3 has 16 residues. CDR3 amino acids: CASSKPGLANTGELFF. In DNA, the CDR3 is TGTGCCAGCAGCAAGCCGGGACTAGCGAACACCGGGGAGCTGTTTTTT.

The chain is built from TRBV7-9 and TRBJ2-1; 10 bases fit TRBD2. The V and J ends lost 3 bases and 2 bases, in that order; junction bases with no gene match: 7. Germline loops: CDR1 SEHNR, CDR2 FQNEAQ (reference sequence). The CDR3 is 17 amino acids. The CDR3, as DNA: TGTGCCAGCAGCTTTTCTAGCGGGGGCACCACCTACAATGAGCAGTTCTTC. This gives the protein CASSFSSGGTTYNEQFF.

This sequence joins TRBV6-4 and TRBJ2-6, with a tentative D call TRBD1 (5 bases). Germline V gives CDR1 MRHNA, CDR2 SNTAGT. This CDR3 is built from 14 residues. The germline V and J ends were trimmed by 7 bases and 4 bases, with 11 bases remaining between them. The CDR3 loop reads CASKIRAGANVLTF. For the CDR3, the DNA is TGTGCCAGCAAGATCAGGGCGGGGGCCAACGTCCTGACTTTC.

The chain couples TRBV5-1 to TRBJ1-5; the D is unclear. The V end was cut by 0 bases, the J end by 4 bases, with 5 bases between. The length of the CDR3 is 13 residues. Germline V CDR1 and CDR2: SGHRS, YFSETQ. This chain's CDR3 is CASSLGQNQPQHF. In DNA, the CDR3 is TGCGCCAGCAGCTTGGGACAAAATCAGCCCCAGCATTTT.

As regards this clone: The junction does not match germline at one end; this may be a read error. The chain recombines TRBV7-7 with TRBJ2-1; tentatively, D is TRBD2 (6 bases). The germline gives CDR1 SSHAT, CDR2 FNYEAQ (reference sequence). The CDR3 is 12 amino acids. CDR3 protein: CASSPVGGEQFF. Here the CDR3 DNA reads TGTGCTAGCAGCCCAGTCGGGGGTGAGCAGTTCTTC.

The chain has TRBV18 and TRBJ2-7; no firm D call. Trimming took off 3 bases at V and 4 bases at J, with 7 bases between the two ends. The CDR3 runs 12 residues. CDR1 is KGHSH, CDR2 LQKENI, per germline. CDR3 bases: TGTGCCAGCTCACCGGCAGCATACGAGCAGTACTTC. Translation gives CASSPAAYEQYF. Full variable domain (remainder filled in from reference TRBV18 and TRBJ2-7): NAGVMQNPRHLVRRRGQEARLRCSPMKGHSHVYWYRQLPEEGLKFMVYLQKENIIDESGMPKERFSAEFPKEGPSILRIQQVVRGDSAAYFCASSPAAYEQYFGPGTRLTVT.

The chain uses TRBV4-2 and TRBJ2-2; D call uncertain. Trimming cost V 0 bases and J 10 bases, with 18 bases left between them. The CDR3 runs 16 residues. Germline CDR1 is LGHNA and CDR2 is YNFKEQ. This CDR3 reads CASSQDLRFLQQELFF. In DNA form, the CDR3 reads TGTGCCAGCAGCCAAGATCTTCGGTTTCTTCAACAGGAGCTGTTTTTT.

The CDR3 DNA follows: TGTGCCAGCAGCCCGGGACACTGGACCGACTACAATGAGCAGTTCTTC. Protein: CASSPGHWTDYNEQFF. The genes are TRBV7-3 and TRBJ2-1; D may be TRBD1 (6 bases). Deletions cut 5 bases from V and 3 bases from J, with 17 bases between. This CDR3 is 16 amino acids long. Germline-derived CDR1 and CDR2 are SGHTA and FQGTGA.

The rearrangement joins TRBV7-2 to TRBJ1-5; no clear D gene. Germline V gene lookup returns CDR1 SGHTA and CDR2 FQGNSA. The CDR3 is made up of 14 amino acids. V was pared by 5 bases and J by 0 bases, with 8 bases between. The CDR3: CASSVKGSNQPQHF. The CDR3 bases are TGTGCCAGCAGCGTAAAGGGTAGCAATCAGCCCCAGCATTTT.

The genes are TRBV19 and TRBJ1-1, with unresolved D. V dropped 4 bases and J dropped 5 bases, with 14 bases sitting between them. CDR1 LNHDA and CDR2 SQIVND come from the germline V gene (reference sequence). This CDR3 is 14 amino acids long. The CDR3 region has the DNA TGTGCCAGTAGTAAAGGCCCGTTAGAGACTGAAGCTTTCTTT. Translation: CASSKGPLETEAFF. The complete variable domain, with remaining parts taken from reference TRBV19 and TRBJ1-1, reads DGGITQSPKYLFRKEGQNVTLSCEQNLNHDAMYWYRQDPGQGLRLIYYSQIVNDFQKGDIAEGYSVSREKKESFPLTVTSAQKNPTAFYLCASSKGPLETEAFFGQGTRLTVV.

This rearrangement joins TRBV9 to TRBJ1-4, with TRBD1 identical over 7 bases. There are 15 residues in the CDR3. CDR1 and CDR2 from the germline V gene are SGDLS and YYNGEE. J lost 4 bases, V lost 4 bases, and 7 bases had no gene match. The CDR3 region has the DNA TGTGCCAGCAGCTCTTGGGACAGTGTTAATGAAAAACTGTTTTTT. Amino acid sequence: CASSSWDSVNEKLFF.

The V call is TRBV5-1, the J call TRBJ2-3; possibly TRBD2 for D (5 bases). Germline assignment: CDR1 SGHRS and CDR2 YFSETQ. This CDR3 has 13 amino acids. The germline V and J ends were trimmed by 5 bases and 1 base, with 8 bases remaining between them. CDR3 protein: CASSLRGTDTQYF. CDR3 sequence (DNA): TGCGCCAGCAGTTTGCGGGGCACAGATACGCAGTATTTT. Drawing the rest from reference TRBV5-1 and TRBJ2-3, the complete variable domain is KAGVTQTPRYLIKTRGQQVTLSCSPISGHRSVSWYQQTPGQGLQFLFEYFSETQRNKGNFPGRFSGRQFSNSRSEMNVSTLELGDSALYLCASSLRGTDTQYFGPGTRLTVL.

This chain uses TRBV4-2 with TRBJ1-4; unclear D gene. V was clipped by 0 bases and J by 6 bases, with 14 bases between them. Germline assignment: CDR1 LGHNA and CDR2 YNFKEQ. This CDR3 region has 16 residues. CDR3 coding DNA: TGTGCCAGCAGCCAAGAGGCAACAGCGATTCATGAAAAACTGTTTTTT. This codes for CASSQEATAIHEKLFF.

V and J are TRBV19 and TRBJ2-2; 9 positions match TRBD1. Germline assignment: CDR1 LNHDA and CDR2 SQIVND (reference sequence). This CDR3 contains 14 residues. The V and J ends lost 5 bases and 5 bases, in that order; junction bases with no gene match: 3. CDR3 amino acids: CASSPGQGTGELFF. The CDR3 region has the DNA TGTGCCAGTAGTCCCGGACAGGGGACCGGGGAGCTGTTTTTT.

V and J are TRBV29-1 and TRBJ1-2; D unclear. This CDR3 has 11 amino acids. The germline CDR1 and CDR2 sequences are SQVTM and ANQGSEA. V was cut by 4 bases and J by 5 bases, with 8 bases left in between. CDR3 nucleotides: TGCAGCGTTGTAGGGTTTTATGGCTACACCTTC. This gives the protein CSVVGFYGYTF. Full variable domain (missing parts from reference TRBV29-1 and TRBJ1-2): SAVISQKPSRDICQRGTSLTIQCQVDSQVTMMFWYRQQPGQSLTLIATANQGSEATYESGFVIDKFPISRPNLTFSTLTVSNMSPEDSSIYLCSVVGFYGYTFGSGTRLTVV.

This clone has just a few counts. The J gene is TRBJ1-2, the V gene TRBV3-1 (or the pseudogene TRBV3-2); 9 bases match TRBD1. The CDR3 loop spans 13 amino acids. V lost 8 bases to trimming and J lost 1 base; unmatched junction nucleotides: 2. CDR1 is LGHDT, CDR2 YNNKEL, per germline (reference sequence). The CDR3 loop is CASGDRVNYGYTF. The DNA for the CDR3 is TGTGCCAGCGGGGACAGGGTTAACTATGGCTACACCTTC.

The CDR3 is CASSPVWGNDHTIYF. For the CDR3, the DNA is TGTGCCAGCTCACCAGTTTGGGGGAACGATCACACCATATATTTT. The chain combines TRBV18 with TRBJ1-3, with a tentative D call TRBD1 (5 bases). Trimming shortened V by 2 bases and J by 8 bases, and 16 bases separated the two germline ends. The CDR3 loop spans 15 amino acids. CDR1 is KGHSH and CDR2 is LQKENI in the germline V gene.

This chain uses TRBV18 with TRBJ2-7, with TRBD1 matching 7 bases. V shed 4 bases, J shed 4 bases, and the junction held 7 bases outside the gene matches. CDR1 and CDR2 (germline): KGHSH, LQKENI. This CDR3 comprises 14 residues. Here the CDR3 reads CASSLRDSEYEQYF. Here the CDR3 DNA reads TGTGCCAGCTCACTGAGGGACAGCGAATACGAGCAGTACTTC.

The rearrangement uses TRBV4-2 and TRBJ1-2; D remains ambiguous. Trimming shortened V by 1 base and J by 5 bases, and 8 bases separated the two germline ends. The germline V gene encodes CDR1 LGHNA and CDR2 YNFKEQ. The CDR3 runs 13 residues. The CDR3 here is CASSQGETYGYTF. The CDR3, as DNA: TGTGCCAGCAGCCAAGGAGAGACGTATGGCTACACCTTC.

This clone is a singleton in its sample. J is TRBJ2-7 and V is TRBV7-8; tentatively, D is TRBD2 (5 bases). Trimming shortened V by 4 bases and J by 0 bases, and 7 bases separated the two germline ends. The CDR3 consists of 13 residues. Germline V gene lookup returns CDR1 SGHVS and CDR2 FQNEAQ. CDR3 DNA sequence: TGTGCCAGCAGCTCGGGAAGCTCCTACGAGCAGTACTTC. This gives the protein CASSSGSSYEQYF.

V is TRBV10-3 and J is TRBJ1-1, with 8 bases identical to TRBD1. Germline CDR1 ENHRY, CDR2 SYGVKD. There are 16 residues in the CDR3. V was pared by 6 bases and J by 1 base, with 10 bases of the junction left unmatched. CDR3 DNA sequence: TGTGCCATCAGAGTAGGGACAGGAGAGAAGAACACTGAAGCTTTCTTT. Its translation is CAIRVGTGEKNTEAFF.